The 5 T cell receptor beta chains listed next were all sequenced from one sample in a study of blood T cell repertoires in COVID-19. Sequencing was performed with immunoSEQ multiplex PCR; in TCRdb, only in-frame clones are kept and a portion is missing. The table lists 200,000 to 250,000 clones, 85% to 90% of them singletons. Sequencing input: peripheral blood. These TCRs come from a woman aged 70-85 years with active or convalescent COVID-19.

This rearrangement joins TRBV5-4 to TRBJ2-5, with 9 bases fitting TRBD2. V lost 4 bases, J lost 3 bases, and 4 bases stayed unmatched. CDR3 size: 14 residues. CDR1 is SGHNT and CDR2 is YYREEE in the germline V gene (reference sequence). The CDR3 DNA reads TGTGCCAGCAGCCGGGGCGGGGGGGAAGAGACCCAGTACTTC. This translates into CASSRGGGEETQYF.

The V and J genes are TRBV3-1 (or the pseudogene TRBV3-2) and TRBJ2-5; perhaps TRBD2 as D (6 bases). Germline CDR1 is LGHDT and CDR2 is YNNKEL (reference sequence). The length of the CDR3 is 15 residues. V gave up 4 bases and J gave up 3 bases, with 15 bases separating them. CDR3 in amino acids: CASSPRTMQKETQYF. CDR3 sequence (DNA): TGTGCCAGCAGCCCTCGGACTATGCAGAAAGAGACCCAGTACTTC.

V is TRBV7-2 and J is TRBJ1-2; tentative D call: TRBD1 (6 bases). CDR1 SGHTA and CDR2 FQGNSA come from the germline V gene. This CDR3 spans 16 amino acids. V lost 5 bases to trimming and J lost 8 bases, with 24 bases between them. The CDR3 DNA follows: TGTGCCAGCAGCCCCGCCAAAGGACAGCCTCGAGGAGGCTACACCTTC. Translation gives CASSPAKGQPRGGYTF. The entire variable domain, with the rest obtained from reference TRBV7-2 and TRBJ1-2, is as follows: GAGVSQSPSNKVTEKGKDVELRCDPISGHTALYWYRQSLGQGLEFLIYFQGNSAPDKSGLPSDRFSAERTGGSVSTLTIQRTQQEDSAVYLCASSPAKGQPRGGYTFGSGTRLTVV.

The gene calls are TRBV7-6 and TRBJ2-3; 10 bases fit TRBD2. V shed 5 bases, J shed 1 base, and the junction held 3 bases outside the gene matches. The CDR3 extends over 15 amino acids. Looked up from germline, CDR1 is SGHVS and CDR2 is FNYEAQ. CDR3 sequence reads: CASSILAGGTDTQYF. The CDR3 bases are TGTGCCAGCAGCATTCTAGCGGGGGGCACAGATACGCAGTATTTT.

The chain combines TRBV11-2 with TRBJ1-1; TRBD1 might be the D (6 bases). Per the germline V gene, CDR1 is SGHAT and CDR2 is FQNNGV. With 3 bases removed from V and 1 base from J, the gap between germline ends came to 9 bases. This CDR3 has 14 amino acids. CDR3: CASSFLTGNTEAFF. The CDR3 DNA follows: TGTGCCAGCAGCTTCCTGACAGGGAACACTGAAGCTTTCTTT.